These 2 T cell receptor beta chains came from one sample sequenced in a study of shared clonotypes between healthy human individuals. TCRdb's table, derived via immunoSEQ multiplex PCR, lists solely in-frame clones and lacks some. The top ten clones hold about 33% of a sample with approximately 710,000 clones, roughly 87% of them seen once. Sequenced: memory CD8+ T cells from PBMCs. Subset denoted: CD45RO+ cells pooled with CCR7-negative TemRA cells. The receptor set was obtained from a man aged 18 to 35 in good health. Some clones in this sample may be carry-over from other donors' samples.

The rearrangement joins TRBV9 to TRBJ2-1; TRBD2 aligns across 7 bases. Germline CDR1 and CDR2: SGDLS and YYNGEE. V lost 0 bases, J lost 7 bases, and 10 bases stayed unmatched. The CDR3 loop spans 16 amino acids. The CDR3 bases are TGTGCCAGCAGCGTAGATGGTAGGACTAGTTGGAATGAGCAGTTCTTC. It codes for CASSVDGRTSWNEQFF.

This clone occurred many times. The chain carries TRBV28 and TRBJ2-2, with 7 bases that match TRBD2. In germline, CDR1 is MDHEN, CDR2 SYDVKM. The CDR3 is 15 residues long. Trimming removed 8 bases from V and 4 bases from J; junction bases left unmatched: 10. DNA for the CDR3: TGTGCCAGCCAACCGCTAGCGGTGTCCACCGGGGAGCTGTTTTTT. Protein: CASQPLAVSTGELFF.